These 21 T cell receptor beta chains originate from one sample sequenced in a study of blood T cells in healthy people across ages. The second PCR ran roughly 7 to 12 cycles with a sample-barcoded 5' primer and J-beta primers. TCRdb recomputed calls from the 5' RACE reads with MiXCR, one row per CDR3 protein. This table has about 1,400,000 distinct CDR3 sequences, 40% to 50% appearing once. Sequenced sample: blood. These receptor sequences come from a woman younger than 35 in good health.

CDR3 amino acids: CASTPRENEQYF. CDR3 DNA: TGTGCCAGCACGCCTAGAGAGAACGAGCAGTACTTC. The chain links TRBV28 to TRBJ2-7; no definite D call. The CDR3 has 12 residues. Trimming left V 7 bases short and J 5 bases short, with 12 bases between. Germline CDR1 MDHEN, CDR2 SYDVKM.

The chain links TRBV3-1 to TRBJ2-7; D not resolved. V was pared by 3 bases and J by 6 bases, with 9 bases between. The CDR3 is 12 amino acids. The germline gives CDR1 LGHDT, CDR2 YNNKEL (reference sequence). CDR3 amino acids: CASSQRWGEQYF. CDR3 DNA: TGTGCCAGCAGCCAGCGGTGGGGCGAGCAGTACTTC.

This clonotype was seen more than once but under ten times. The CDR3 DNA reads TGCAACCTTTGGGCGGGGTCGAGACAGGGAGAGTACGAGCAGTACTTC. Translated: CNLWAGSRQGEYEQYF. The chain links TRBV29-1 to TRBJ2-7, with a weak D call TRBD1 (7 bases). CDR1 is SQVTM and CDR2 is ANQGSEA in the germline V gene. CDR3 length: 16 residues.

The chain recombines TRBV20-1 with TRBJ2-1; no reliable D call. V gave up 2 bases and J gave up 4 bases, with 6 bases separating them. Germline V lookup: CDR1 DFQATT, CDR2 SNEGSKA (reference sequence). The CDR3 loop spans 12 amino acids. CDR3 coding DNA: TGCAGTGCTAGAACACAGTACAATGAGCAGTTCTTC. This translates into CSARTQYNEQFF.

This clonotype showed up just a few times. The chain recombines TRBV6-5 with TRBJ2-3; 9 nucleotides agree with TRBD2. J was trimmed by 1 base and V by 0 bases; bases with no gene match: 5. The CDR3 is 17 residues long. CDR1 MNHEY and CDR2 SVGAGI come from the germline V gene. CDR3 loop: CASSYSNGGRGTDTQYF. CDR3 nucleotides: TGTGCCAGCAGTTACTCCAATGGCGGGAGGGGCACAGATACGCAGTATTTT.

This sequence joins TRBV5-1 and TRBJ1-1; a weak D match, TRBD1 (5 bases). V was shortened by 4 bases and J by 5 bases, with 18 bases between the two germline ends. The CDR3 length is 15 residues. In germline, CDR1 is SGHRS, CDR2 YFSETQ. The CDR3 region has the DNA TGCGCCAGCAGCGTGACAGCAGGGAAGGAAACTGAAGCTTTCTTT. Translating gives CASSVTAGKETEAFF.

This clonotype has only a few counts. The chain has TRBV11-2 and TRBJ2-1, with TRBD2 matching 12 bases. Germline V gene sequence: CDR1 SGHAT, CDR2 FQNNGV. Losses at the gene ends were 5 bases for V and 0 bases for J; bases not matched to a gene: 5. The CDR3 is made up of 17 amino acids. CDR3 protein: CASSQGTSGYSYNEQFF. As DNA, the CDR3 is TGTGCCAGCAGCCAGGGGACTAGCGGGTACTCCTACAATGAGCAGTTCTTC.

The chain recombines TRBV28 with TRBJ2-7; tentatively, D is TRBD1 or TRBD2 (6 bases each). Trimming took 5 bases from V and 2 from J, leaving 13 bases between them. Germline lookup yields CDR1 MDHEN and CDR2 SYDVKM. The CDR3 is made up of 14 amino acids. CDR3 bases: TGTGCCAGCAGTGACGGGGGCCTCACCTACGAGCAGTACTTC. This codes for CASSDGGLTYEQYF.

There are a few counts of this clonotype. The rearrangement joins TRBV7-8 to TRBJ2-1, with D unclear. V lost 3 bases and J lost 8, with 14 bases in between. The V gene's germline CDR1 is SGHVS and CDR2 FQNEAQ. This CDR3 region has 14 residues. In nucleotides, the CDR3 is TGTGCCAGCAGCTTCGGACCCCCTGGGGATGAGCAGTTCTTC. It is translated as CASSFGPPGDEQFF.

The V and J genes are TRBV4-1 and TRBJ1-2, with 7 bases matching TRBD1. The germline gives CDR1 MGHRA, CDR2 YSYEKL. This CDR3 contains 15 residues. The V gene end was trimmed by 3 bases and the J gene end by 4 bases; junction bases not matched to a gene: 8. The DNA of the CDR3 is TGCGCCAGCAGCCAGGGAGGGGGCTTGGTCTATGGCTACACCTTC. This gives the protein CASSQGGGLVYGYTF.

The chain couples TRBV10-2 to TRBJ2-2, with TRBD2 matching over 12 bases. The germline V gene encodes CDR1 WSHSY and CDR2 SAAADI. CDR3 length: 15 amino acids. V shed 4 bases and J 5 bases; nucleotides not matched to a gene: 2. The CDR3 region has the DNA TGCGCCAGCAGTGCTAGCGGGAGGGAAACCGGGGAGCTGTTTTTT. Protein sequence: CASSASGRETGELFF.

The chain joins TRBV10-3 to TRBJ1-2, with D tentatively TRBD1 (5 bases). V was clipped by 8 bases and J by 2 bases, with 12 bases between them. The V gene's germline CDR1 is ENHRY and CDR2 SYGVKD. The CDR3 totals 13 residues. The chain's CDR3 is CAIVGAGNYGYTF. CDR3 nucleotide sequence: TGTGCCATCGTAGGGGCAGGCAACTATGGCTACACCTTC.

The chain couples TRBV27 to TRBJ1-2; 7 positions match TRBD1. Looked up from germline, CDR1 is MNHEY and CDR2 is SMNVEV (reference sequence). The CDR3 runs 13 residues. V lost 6 bases, J lost 6 bases, and 7 bases stayed unmatched. The CDR3 protein is CASRARGRDGYTF. In DNA form, the CDR3 reads TGTGCCAGCAGGGCAAGGGGGCGGGATGGCTACACCTTC.

Many counts were recorded for this clonotype. This chain uses TRBV20-1 with TRBJ1-2; D remains unclear. CDR1 is DFQATT and CDR2 is SNEGSKA in the germline V gene (reference sequence). V was trimmed by 7 bases and J by 3 bases, leaving 9 bases between them. This CDR3 region has 11 residues. CDR3 region: CSVQTDYGYTF. In DNA form, the CDR3 reads TGCAGTGTCCAAACAGACTATGGCTACACCTTC.

Turning to this clonotype: An end of the junction does not agree with germline; a read error may underlie this. The genes are TRBV7-3 and TRBJ2-7, with 14 bases fitting TRBD2. Near its end, the DNA agrees better with TRBJ2-5, so the J call may be wrong. CDR1 and CDR2 (germline): SGHTA, FQGTGA. CDR3 length equals 18 residues. CDR3 in DNA: TGTGCCATCAGCGCCGGGACTAGCGGGGGATTTTGGCAAGAGACCCAGTACTTC. Its protein product is CAISAGTSGGFWQETQYF.

This chain links TRBV7-2 with TRBJ2-2; D not resolved. The CDR3 has 14 residues. Germline lookup yields CDR1 SGHTA and CDR2 FQGNSA. Deletions cut 6 bases from V and 0 bases from J, with 8 bases between. The CDR3 bases are TGTGCCAGCAGTAGACCCCCGAACACCGGGGAGCTGTTTTTT. It encodes CASSRPPNTGELFF.

The chain has TRBV2 and TRBJ2-1, with 10 bases that match TRBD2. V shed 8 bases and J 5 bases; nucleotides not matched to a gene: 9. Germline V gene data show CDR1 as SNHLY and CDR2 as FYNNEI. There are 15 residues in the CDR3. CDR3 loop: CASDPLAGANNEQFF. Written as DNA, the CDR3 is TGTGCCAGCGATCCTCTAGCGGGAGCCAACAATGAGCAGTTCTTC.

The chain carries TRBV6-1 and TRBJ2-5; D ambiguous. The J call could be wrong; TRBJ2-7 is a better fit for the DNA end. The CDR3 runs 14 residues. The germline gives CDR1 MNHNS, CDR2 SASEGT. The CDR3 sequence is CASHPSISPYEQYF. In DNA, the CDR3 is TGTGCCAGCCACCCAAGTATTAGTCCCTACGAGCAGTACTTC.

This clonotype was detected a few times. This chain joins TRBV27 and TRBJ2-3; TRBD1 is a possible D gene (5 bases). Between the trimmed V and J ends, which lost 9 bases and 0 bases, there was a span of 16 bases. Germline lookup yields CDR1 MNHEY and CDR2 SMNVEV (reference sequence). The CDR3 is made up of 15 amino acids. CDR3 bases: TGTGCCAGGGATCCGACAGTTCCCAGCACAGATACGCAGTATTTT. Translation gives CARDPTVPSTDTQYF.

The rearrangement links TRBV4-1 to TRBJ1-2; maybe TRBD1 (6 bases). Germline V lookup: CDR1 MGHRA, CDR2 YSYEKL. Trimming left V 3 bases short and J 2 bases short, with 13 bases between. The length of the CDR3 is 15 residues. This CDR3 reads CASSHPTGANYGYTF. Written as DNA, the CDR3 is TGCGCCAGCAGCCACCCGACAGGAGCCAACTATGGCTACACCTTC.

This clonotype has just a few counts. This chain links TRBV4-1 with TRBJ1-4, with TRBD1 matching over 12 bases. V was pared by 4 bases and J by 7 bases, with 4 bases of the junction left unmatched. The CDR3 loop spans 15 amino acids. From germline, CDR1 is MGHRA and CDR2 YSYEKL. As DNA, the CDR3 is TGCGCCAGCAGCCCCGGGACAGGGGGCCGTGAAAAACTGTTTTTT. Translating it yields CASSPGTGGREKLFF.